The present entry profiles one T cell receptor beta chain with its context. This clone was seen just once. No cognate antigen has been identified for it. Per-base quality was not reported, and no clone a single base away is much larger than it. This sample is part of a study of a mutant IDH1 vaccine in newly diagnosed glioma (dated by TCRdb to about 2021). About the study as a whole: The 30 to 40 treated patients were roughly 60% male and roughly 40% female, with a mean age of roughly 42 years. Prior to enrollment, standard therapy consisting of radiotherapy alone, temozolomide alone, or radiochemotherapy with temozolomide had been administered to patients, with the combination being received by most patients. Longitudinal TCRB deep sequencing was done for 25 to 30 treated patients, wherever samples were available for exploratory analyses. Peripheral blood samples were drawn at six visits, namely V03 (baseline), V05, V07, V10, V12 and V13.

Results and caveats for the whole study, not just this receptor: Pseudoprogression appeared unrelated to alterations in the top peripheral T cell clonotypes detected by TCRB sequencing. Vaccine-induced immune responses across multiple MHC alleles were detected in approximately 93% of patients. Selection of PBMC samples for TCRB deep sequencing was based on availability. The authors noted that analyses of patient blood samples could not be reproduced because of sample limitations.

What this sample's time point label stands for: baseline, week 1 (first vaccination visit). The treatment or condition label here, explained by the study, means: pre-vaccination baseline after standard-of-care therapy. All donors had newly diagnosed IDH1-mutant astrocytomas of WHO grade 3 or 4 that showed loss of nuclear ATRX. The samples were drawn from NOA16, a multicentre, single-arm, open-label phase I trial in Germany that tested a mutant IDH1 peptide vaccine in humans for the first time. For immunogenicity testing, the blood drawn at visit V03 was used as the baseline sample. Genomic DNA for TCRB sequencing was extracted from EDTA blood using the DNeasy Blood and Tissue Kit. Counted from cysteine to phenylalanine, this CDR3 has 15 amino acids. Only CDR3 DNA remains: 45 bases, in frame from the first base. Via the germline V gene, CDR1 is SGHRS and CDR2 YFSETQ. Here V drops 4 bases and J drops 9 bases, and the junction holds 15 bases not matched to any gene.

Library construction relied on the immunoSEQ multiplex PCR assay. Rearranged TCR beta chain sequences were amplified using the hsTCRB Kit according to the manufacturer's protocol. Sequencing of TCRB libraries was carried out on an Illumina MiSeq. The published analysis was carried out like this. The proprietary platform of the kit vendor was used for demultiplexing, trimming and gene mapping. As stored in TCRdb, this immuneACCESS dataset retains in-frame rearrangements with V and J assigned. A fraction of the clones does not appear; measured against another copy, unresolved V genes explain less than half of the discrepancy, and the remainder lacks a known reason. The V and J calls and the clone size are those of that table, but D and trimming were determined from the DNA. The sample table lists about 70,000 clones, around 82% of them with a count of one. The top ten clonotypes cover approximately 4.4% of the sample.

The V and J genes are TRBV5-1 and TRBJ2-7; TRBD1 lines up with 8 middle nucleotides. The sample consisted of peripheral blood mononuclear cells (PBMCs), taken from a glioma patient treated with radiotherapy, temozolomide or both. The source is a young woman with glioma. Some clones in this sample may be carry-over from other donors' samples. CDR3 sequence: CASSPERGTGIGQYF. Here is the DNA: TGCGCCAGCAGCCCCGAGAGGGGGACAGGTATCGGGCAGTACTTC.